These T cell receptor beta chains were read from a single sample in a study of blood T cell repertoires in COVID-19. TCRdb's table, derived via immunoSEQ multiplex PCR, lists solely in-frame clones and lacks some. The sample contains over 300,000 clones, nearly 90% of which appear only once. Specimen: peripheral blood. Source of these receptors: a man younger than 30 with active or convalescent COVID-19. The conserved cysteine and the conserved F or W are not part of the CDR3 here.

TRBV19	ASSIDPGRDRGSYNSPLH
TRBV11-2	ASEAGGRTGELF
TRBV19	ASSIDKTVYGGELF
TRBV6-2/TRBV6-3	ASSYSSAGMNQPQH
TRBV19	ASTSLVPVHTLDYGYT
TRBV28	ASRQAPYEQY
TRBV9	ASSVGGSYEQY
TRBV7-2	ASSLALVTSGRGKQF
TRBV5-5	ASSLAVGGYEQY
TRBV6-1	ASSAAGTGYSYEQY
TRBV27	ASSTPWTGHNEQF
TRBV7-3	ASSLFSGKETQY
TRBV27	ASSLSLLFLPDSPLH
TRBV28	ASSFGGDGNTIY
TRBV4-1	ASSQELAGTYEQY